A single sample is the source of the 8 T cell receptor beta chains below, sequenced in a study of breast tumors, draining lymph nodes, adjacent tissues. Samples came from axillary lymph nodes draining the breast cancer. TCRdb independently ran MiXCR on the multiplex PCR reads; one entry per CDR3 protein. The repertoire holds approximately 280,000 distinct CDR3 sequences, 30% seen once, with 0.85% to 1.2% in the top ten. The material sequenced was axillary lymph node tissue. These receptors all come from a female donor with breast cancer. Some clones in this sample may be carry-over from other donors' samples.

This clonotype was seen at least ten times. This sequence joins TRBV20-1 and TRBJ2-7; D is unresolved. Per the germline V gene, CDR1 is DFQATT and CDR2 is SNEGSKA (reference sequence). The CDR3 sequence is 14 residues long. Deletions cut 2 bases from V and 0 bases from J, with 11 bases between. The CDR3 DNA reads TGCAGTGCTAGAAGCCCAGCGTTCTCCTACGAGCAGTACTTC. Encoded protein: CSARSPAFSYEQYF.

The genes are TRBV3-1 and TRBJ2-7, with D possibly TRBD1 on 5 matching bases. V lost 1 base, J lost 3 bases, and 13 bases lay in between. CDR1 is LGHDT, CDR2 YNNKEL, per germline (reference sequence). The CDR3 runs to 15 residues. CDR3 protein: CASSQAGQGDYEQYF. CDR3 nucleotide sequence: TGTGCCAGCAGCCAAGCAGGTCAGGGCGACTACGAGCAGTACTTC.

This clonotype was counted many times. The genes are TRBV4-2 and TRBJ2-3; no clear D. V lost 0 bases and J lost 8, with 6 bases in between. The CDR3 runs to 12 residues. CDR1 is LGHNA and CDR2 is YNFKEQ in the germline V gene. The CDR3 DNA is TGTGCCAGCAGCCAAGATTCTGGTACGCAGTATTTT. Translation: CASSQDSGTQYF.

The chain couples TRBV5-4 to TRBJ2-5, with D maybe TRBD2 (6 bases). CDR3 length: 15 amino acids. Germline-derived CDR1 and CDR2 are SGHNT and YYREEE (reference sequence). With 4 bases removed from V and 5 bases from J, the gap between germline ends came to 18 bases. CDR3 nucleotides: TGTGCCAGCAGCCCGGGGGACGGAGGAGAGGAGACCCAGTACTTC. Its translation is CASSPGDGGEETQYF.

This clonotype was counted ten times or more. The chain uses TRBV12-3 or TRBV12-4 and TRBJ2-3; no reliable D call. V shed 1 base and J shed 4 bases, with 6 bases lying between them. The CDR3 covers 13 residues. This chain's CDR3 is CASSLGLPDTQYF. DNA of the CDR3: TGTGCCAGCAGTTTAGGCCTACCAGATACGCAGTATTTT.

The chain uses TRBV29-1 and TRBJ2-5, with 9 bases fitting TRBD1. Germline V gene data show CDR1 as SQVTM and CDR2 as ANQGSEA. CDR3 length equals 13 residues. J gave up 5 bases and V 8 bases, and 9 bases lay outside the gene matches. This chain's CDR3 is CSIKDRGRETQYF. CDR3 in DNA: TGCAGCATTAAGGACAGGGGTAGGGAGACCCAGTACTTC.

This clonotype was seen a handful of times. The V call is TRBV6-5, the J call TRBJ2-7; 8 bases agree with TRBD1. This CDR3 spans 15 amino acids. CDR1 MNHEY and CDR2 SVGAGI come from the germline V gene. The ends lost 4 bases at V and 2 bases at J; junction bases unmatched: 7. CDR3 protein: CASSFPTGDTYEQYF. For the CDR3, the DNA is TGTGCCAGCAGTTTCCCGACAGGGGACACCTACGAGCAGTACTTC.

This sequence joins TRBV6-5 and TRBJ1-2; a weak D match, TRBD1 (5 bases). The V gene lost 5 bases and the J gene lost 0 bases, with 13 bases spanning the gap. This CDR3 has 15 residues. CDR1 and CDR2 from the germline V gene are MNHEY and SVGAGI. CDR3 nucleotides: TGTGCCAGCAGTCCGTCGGGAGGGGCTAACTATGGCTACACCTTC. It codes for CASSPSGGANYGYTF.